What follows describes a single T cell receptor (beta chain). Isolated RNA was reverse transcribed in full, so expressed TCRB transcripts were sequenced. Produced via immunoSEQ multiplex PCR; TCRdb's table is partial and in-frame only. The sample carries under 800,000 clones, around a sixth recorded once. This specimen belongs to a study of beta chain features in type 1 diabetes. There was one heparinised blood draw per donor, averaging around 100 mL. Sequenced input: naive CD4+ T cells from blood. The TCR was taken from a man in his late teens or twenties in good health.

The CDR3 DNA sequence: TGTGCCAGTAGACCGACAGGGGACAATCAGCCCCAGCATTTT. Translating gives CASRPTGDNQPQHF. V is TRBV19 and J is TRBJ1-5; the match to TRBD1 covers 8 bases. With V trimmed by 6 bases and J by 3 bases, 4 bases remained unmatched. Looked up from germline, CDR1 is LNHDA and CDR2 is SQIVND (reference sequence). The CDR3 extends over 14 amino acids.